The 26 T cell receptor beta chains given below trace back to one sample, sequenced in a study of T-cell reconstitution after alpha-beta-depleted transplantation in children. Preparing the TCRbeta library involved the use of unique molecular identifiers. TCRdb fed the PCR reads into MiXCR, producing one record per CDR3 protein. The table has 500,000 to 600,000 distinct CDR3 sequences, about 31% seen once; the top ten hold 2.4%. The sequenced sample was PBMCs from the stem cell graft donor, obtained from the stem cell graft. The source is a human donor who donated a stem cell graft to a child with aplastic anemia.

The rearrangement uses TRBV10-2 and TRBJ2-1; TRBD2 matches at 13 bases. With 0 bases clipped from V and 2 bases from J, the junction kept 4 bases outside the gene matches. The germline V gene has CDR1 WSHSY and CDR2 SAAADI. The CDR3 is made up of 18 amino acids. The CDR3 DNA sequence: TGCGCCAGCAGTGAGTCGGGGGGACTAGCGGGACCCTACAATGAGCAGTTCTTC. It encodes CASSESGGLAGPYNEQFF.

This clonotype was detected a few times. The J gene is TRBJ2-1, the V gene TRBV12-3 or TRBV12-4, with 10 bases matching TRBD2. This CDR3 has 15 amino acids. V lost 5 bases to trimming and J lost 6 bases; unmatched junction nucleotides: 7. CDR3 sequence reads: CASSHSGRRVNEQFF. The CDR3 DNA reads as TGTGCCAGCAGTCATAGCGGGAGGAGGGTCAATGAGCAGTTCTTC.

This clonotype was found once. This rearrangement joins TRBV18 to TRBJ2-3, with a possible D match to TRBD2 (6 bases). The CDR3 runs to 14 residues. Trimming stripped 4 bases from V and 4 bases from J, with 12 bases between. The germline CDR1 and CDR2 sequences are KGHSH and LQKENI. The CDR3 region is CASSRRGLPDTQYF. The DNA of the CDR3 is TGTGCCAGCTCACGTCGGGGACTGCCAGATACGCAGTATTTT. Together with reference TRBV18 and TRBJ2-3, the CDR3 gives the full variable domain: NAGVMQNPRHLVRRRGQEARLRCSPMKGHSHVYWYRQLPEEGLKFMVYLQKENIIDESGMPKERFSAEFPKEGPSILRIQQVVRGDSAAYFCASSRRGLPDTQYFGPGTRLTVL.

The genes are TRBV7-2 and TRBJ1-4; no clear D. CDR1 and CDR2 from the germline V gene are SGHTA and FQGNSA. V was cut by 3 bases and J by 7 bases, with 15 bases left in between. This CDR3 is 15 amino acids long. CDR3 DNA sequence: TGTGCCAGCAGCTTCGACCCTAACCGAGGTGAAAAACTGTTTTTT. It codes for CASSFDPNRGEKLFF.

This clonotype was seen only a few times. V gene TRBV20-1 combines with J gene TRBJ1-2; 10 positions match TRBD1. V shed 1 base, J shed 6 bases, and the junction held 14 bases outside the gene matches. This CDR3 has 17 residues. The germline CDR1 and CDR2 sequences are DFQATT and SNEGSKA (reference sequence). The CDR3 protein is CSARANWAGTGENGYTF. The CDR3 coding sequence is TGCAGTGCTAGAGCCAACTGGGCCGGGACAGGGGAAAATGGCTACACCTTC.

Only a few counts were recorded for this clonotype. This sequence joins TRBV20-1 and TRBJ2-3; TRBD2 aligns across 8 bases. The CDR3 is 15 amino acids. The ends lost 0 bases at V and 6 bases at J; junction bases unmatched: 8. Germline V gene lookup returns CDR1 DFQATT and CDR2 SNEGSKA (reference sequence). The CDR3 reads CSARDLSSGSDTQYF. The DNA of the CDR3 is TGCAGTGCTAGAGATCTTTCCAGCGGGAGTGATACGCAGTATTTT.

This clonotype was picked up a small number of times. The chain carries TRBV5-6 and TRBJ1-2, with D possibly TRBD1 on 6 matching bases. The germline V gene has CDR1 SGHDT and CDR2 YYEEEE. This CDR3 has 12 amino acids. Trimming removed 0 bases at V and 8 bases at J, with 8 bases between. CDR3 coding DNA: TGTGCCAGCAGCTTGGTCGGGGGCGGCTACACCTTC. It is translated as CASSLVGGGYTF.

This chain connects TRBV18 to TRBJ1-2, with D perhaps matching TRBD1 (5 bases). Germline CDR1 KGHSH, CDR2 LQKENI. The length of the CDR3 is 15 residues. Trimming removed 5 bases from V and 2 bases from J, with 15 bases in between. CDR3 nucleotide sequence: TGTGCCAGCTCAGACTTAGCAGGGACCAACTATGGCTACACCTTC. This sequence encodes CASSDLAGTNYGYTF.

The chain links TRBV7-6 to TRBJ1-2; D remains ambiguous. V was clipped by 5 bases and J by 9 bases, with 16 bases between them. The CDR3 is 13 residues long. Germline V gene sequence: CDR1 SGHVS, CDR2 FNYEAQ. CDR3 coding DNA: TGTGCCAGCAGCCTCGATGTTGACCAGAGCTACACCTTC. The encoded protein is CASSLDVDQSYTF.

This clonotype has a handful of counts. The CDR3, as DNA: TGTGCCAGCAGCAAAGAGAAGGCGGGAGGGCGCTCCTACAATGAGCAGTTCTTC. It codes for CASSKEKAGGRSYNEQFF. The V and J genes are TRBV21-1 and TRBJ2-1; TRBD2 is the table's D call, not checked against the DNA. TRBV21-1 represents a pseudogene. This CDR3 contains 18 residues.

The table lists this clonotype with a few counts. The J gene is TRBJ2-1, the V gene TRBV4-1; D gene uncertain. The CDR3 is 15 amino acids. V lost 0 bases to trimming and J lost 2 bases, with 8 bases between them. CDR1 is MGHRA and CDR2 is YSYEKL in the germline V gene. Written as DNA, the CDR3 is TGCGCCAGCAGCCAAGATTCCATCCCCTACAATGAGCAGTTCTTC. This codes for CASSQDSIPYNEQFF.

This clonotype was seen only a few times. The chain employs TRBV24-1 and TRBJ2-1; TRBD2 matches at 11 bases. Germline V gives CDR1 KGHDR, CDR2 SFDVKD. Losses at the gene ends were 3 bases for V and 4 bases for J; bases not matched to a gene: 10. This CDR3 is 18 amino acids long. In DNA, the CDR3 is TGTGCCACCAGTGATCAACCGGGACTAGCGGTCCATTACAATGAGCAGTTCTTC. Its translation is CATSDQPGLAVHYNEQFF.

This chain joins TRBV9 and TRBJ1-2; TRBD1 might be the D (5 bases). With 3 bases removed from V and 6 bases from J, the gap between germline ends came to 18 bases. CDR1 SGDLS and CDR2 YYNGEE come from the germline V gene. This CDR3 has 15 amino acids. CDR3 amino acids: CASSAHRRGTDGYTF. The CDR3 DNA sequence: TGTGCCAGCAGCGCCCACCGGCGAGGGACCGATGGCTACACCTTC. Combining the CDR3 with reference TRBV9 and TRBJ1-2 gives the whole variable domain DSGVTQTPKHLITATGQRVTLRCSPRSGDLSVYWYQQSLDQGLQFLIQYYNGEERAKGNILERFSAQQFPDLHSELNLSSLELGDSALYFCASSAHRRGTDGYTFGSGTRLTVV.

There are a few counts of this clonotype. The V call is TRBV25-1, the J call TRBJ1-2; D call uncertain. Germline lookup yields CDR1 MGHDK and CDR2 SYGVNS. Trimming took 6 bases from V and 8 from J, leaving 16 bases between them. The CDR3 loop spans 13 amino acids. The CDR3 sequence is CASRADSAPGYTF. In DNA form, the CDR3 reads TGTGCCAGCAGGGCGGACTCAGCCCCGGGCTACACCTTC.

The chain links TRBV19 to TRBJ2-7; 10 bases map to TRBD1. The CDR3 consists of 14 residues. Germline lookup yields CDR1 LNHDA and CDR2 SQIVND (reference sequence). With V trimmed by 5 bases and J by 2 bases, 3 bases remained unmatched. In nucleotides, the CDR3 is TGTGCCAGTAGTGTGGACAGGGGGACCTACGAGCAGTACTTC. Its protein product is CASSVDRGTYEQYF.

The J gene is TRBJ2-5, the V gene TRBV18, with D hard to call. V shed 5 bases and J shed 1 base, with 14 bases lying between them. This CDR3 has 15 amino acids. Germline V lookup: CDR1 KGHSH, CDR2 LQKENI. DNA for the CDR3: TGTGCCAGCTCAACCTTTCCACAGTTCCAAGAGACCCAGTACTTC. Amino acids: CASSTFPQFQETQYF.

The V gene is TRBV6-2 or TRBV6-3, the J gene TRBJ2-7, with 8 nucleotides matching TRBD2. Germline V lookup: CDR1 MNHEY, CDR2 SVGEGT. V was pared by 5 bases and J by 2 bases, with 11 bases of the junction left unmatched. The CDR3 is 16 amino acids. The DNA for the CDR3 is TGTGCCAGCAGTCCAGTCCAGCGGGAGCCCACCTACGAGCAGTACTTC. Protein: CASSPVQREPTYEQYF.

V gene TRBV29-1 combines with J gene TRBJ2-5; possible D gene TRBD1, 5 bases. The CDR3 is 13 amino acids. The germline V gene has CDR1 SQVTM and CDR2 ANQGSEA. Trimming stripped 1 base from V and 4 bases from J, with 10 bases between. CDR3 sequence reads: CSVEGNQGETQYF. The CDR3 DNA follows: TGCAGCGTTGAAGGGAATCAGGGAGAGACCCAGTACTTC. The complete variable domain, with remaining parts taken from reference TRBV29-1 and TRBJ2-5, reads SAVISQKPSRDICQRGTSLTIQCQVDSQVTMMFWYRQQPGQSLTLIATANQGSEATYESGFVIDKFPISRPNLTFSTLTVSNMSPEDSSIYLCSVEGNQGETQYFGPGTRLLVL.

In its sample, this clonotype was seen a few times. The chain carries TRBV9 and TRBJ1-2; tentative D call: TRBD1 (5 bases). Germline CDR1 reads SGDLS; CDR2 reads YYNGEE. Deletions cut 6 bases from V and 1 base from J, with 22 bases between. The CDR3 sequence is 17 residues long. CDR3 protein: CASTTPITGESNYGYTF. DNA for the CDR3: TGTGCCAGCACGACCCCTATAACAGGAGAGAGTAACTATGGCTACACCTTC.

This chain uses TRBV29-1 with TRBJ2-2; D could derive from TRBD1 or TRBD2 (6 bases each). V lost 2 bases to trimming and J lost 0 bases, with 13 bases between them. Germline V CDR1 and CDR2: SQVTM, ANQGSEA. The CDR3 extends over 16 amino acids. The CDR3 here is CSVETGTGANTGELFF. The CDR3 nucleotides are TGCAGCGTTGAAACAGGGACTGGAGCGAACACCGGGGAGCTGTTTTTT.

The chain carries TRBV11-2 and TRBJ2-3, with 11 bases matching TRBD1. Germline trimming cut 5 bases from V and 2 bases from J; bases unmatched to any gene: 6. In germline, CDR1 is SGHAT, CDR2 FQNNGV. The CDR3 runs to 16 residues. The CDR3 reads CASSPRDRGYTDTQYF. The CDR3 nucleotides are TGTGCCAGCAGCCCCCGGGACAGGGGGTACACAGATACGCAGTATTTT.

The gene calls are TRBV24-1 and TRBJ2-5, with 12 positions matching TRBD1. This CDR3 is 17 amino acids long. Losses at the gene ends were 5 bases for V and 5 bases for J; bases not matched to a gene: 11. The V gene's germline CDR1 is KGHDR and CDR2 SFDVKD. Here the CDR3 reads CATSALTGQGARETQYF. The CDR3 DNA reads TGTGCCACCAGTGCCCTGACGGGACAGGGGGCGCGGGAGACCCAGTACTTC.

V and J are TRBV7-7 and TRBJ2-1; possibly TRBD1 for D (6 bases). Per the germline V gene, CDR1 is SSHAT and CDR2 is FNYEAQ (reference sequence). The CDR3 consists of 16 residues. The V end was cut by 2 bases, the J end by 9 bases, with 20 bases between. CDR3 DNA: TGTGCCAGCAGCTTATTTTCAGGGGACCTTGGGTCTGAGCAGTTCTTC. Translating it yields CASSLFSGDLGSEQFF.

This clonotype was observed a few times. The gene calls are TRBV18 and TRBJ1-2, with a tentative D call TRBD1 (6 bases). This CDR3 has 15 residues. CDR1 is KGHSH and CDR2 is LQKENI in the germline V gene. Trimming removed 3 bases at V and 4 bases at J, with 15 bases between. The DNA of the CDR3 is TGTGCCAGCTCACCGACAGACGGCAGGGGCTATGGCTACACCTTC. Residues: CASSPTDGRGYGYTF.

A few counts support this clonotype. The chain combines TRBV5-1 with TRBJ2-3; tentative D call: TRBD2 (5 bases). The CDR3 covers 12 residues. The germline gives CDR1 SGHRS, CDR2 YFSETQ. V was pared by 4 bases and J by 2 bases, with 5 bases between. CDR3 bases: TGCGCCAGCAGCCGGGACACAGATACGCAGTATTTT. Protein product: CASSRDTDTQYF.

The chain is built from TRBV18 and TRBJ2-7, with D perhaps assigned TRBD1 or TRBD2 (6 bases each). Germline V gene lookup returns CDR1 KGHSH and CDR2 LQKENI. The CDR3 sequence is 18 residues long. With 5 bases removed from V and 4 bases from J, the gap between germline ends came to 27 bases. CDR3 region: CASSAVSGLGGAAYEQYF. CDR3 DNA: TGTGCCAGCTCAGCCGTTTCGGGGCTCGGGGGCGCCGCGTACGAGCAGTACTTC.